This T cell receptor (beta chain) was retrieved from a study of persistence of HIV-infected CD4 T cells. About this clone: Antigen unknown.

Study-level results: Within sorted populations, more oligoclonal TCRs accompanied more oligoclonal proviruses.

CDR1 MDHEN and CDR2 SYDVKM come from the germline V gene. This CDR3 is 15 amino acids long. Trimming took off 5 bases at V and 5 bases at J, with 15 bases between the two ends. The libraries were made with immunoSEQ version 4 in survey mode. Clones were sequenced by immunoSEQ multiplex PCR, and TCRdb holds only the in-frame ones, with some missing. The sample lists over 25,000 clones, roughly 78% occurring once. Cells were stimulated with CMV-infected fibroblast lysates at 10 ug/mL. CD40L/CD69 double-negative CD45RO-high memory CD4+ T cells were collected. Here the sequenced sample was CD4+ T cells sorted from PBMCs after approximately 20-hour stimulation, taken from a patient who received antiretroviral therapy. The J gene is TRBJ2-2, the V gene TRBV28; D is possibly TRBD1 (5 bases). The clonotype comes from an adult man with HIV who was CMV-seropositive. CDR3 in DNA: TGTGCCAGCAGTACCACAGGTAGTTGGACCGGGGAGCTGTTTTTT. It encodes CASSTTGSWTGELFF.